This TCR beta chain was identified during a study of cytomegalovirus exposure and HLA in healthy donors. This clone was observed once. Its antigen is unidentified. The germline gives CDR1 MNHEY, CDR2 SMNVEV (reference sequence). Trimming at V came to 2 bases and at J to 6 bases, leaving 3 bases not matched to a gene. The CDR3 sequence is 13 residues long. PCR used 60 Vbeta primers and 13 Jbeta primers. The table came from immunoSEQ multiplex PCR; TCRdb's copy has only in-frame clones and leaves some out. The table shows some 77,000 clones, with approximately 80% occurring only once. Broader study findings: A later analysis revealed that TCR association rates differed between HLA loci, peaking at DRB1 and bottoming out at HLA-C. Presence/absence analyses supposed approximately even sequencing depth among donors.

The chain carries TRBV27 and TRBJ1-2; 7 nucleotides align to TRBD1. Sequenced input: PBMCs. This clonotype was sampled from a woman aged 50 to 65 in good health and CMV-seropositive. The CDR3 protein is CASSLKGGDGYTF. The DNA for the CDR3 is TGTGCCAGCAGTTTAAAAGGGGGCGATGGCTACACCTTC.